These 10 T cell receptor beta chains were sequenced from one sample in a study of CD8 T cells in ankylosing spondylitis. TCRdb used MiXCR to reprocess the 5' RACE reads, holding one entry per CDR3 protein. The table shows 670,000 or so distinct CDR3 sequences, with around 17% occurring only once. Study-wide points: A TCR beta motif of several highly homologous variants seemed to mark ankylosing spondylitis blood.

Antigens of these TCRs are unknown. The sample was blood, either unsorted or a sorted T cell fraction (not recorded which). The receptors stem from a male donor with ankylosing spondylitis.

The gene calls are TRBV24-1 and TRBJ2-1; possible D gene TRBD2, 6 bases. The CDR3 contains 15 residues. The ends were cut back, 3 bases at V and 4 bases at J, with 12 bases in the middle. Germline V gene data show CDR1 as KGHDR and CDR2 as SFDVKD. This chain's CDR3 is CATSDPPAGYNEQFF. The CDR3 bases are TGTGCCACCAGTGATCCGCCGGCGGGATACAATGAGCAGTTCTTC.

This clonotype was seen a handful of times. The CDR3 here is CASNVAGNNEQFF. DNA for the CDR3: TGTGCCAGCAACGTGGCAGGGAACAATGAGCAGTTCTTC. The chain joins TRBV12-3 or TRBV12-4 to TRBJ2-1; D is possibly TRBD1 (5 bases). Trimming removed 7 bases from V and 5 bases from J, with 12 bases in between. The CDR3 contains 13 residues.

The gene calls are TRBV7-9 and TRBJ2-7; 10 bases are shared with TRBD1. CDR1 is SEHNR and CDR2 is FQNEAQ in the germline V gene (reference sequence). This CDR3 is built from 16 residues. V was clipped by 2 bases and J by 0 bases; unmatched bases: 4. CDR3 protein: CASSLKGQGSSYEQYF. The CDR3 DNA sequence: TGTGCCAGCAGCTTAAAGGGACAGGGGAGCTCCTACGAGCAGTACTTC.

Here the CDR3 reads CATIRGPGEQYF. Here the CDR3 DNA reads TGTGCCACAATCAGGGGGCCCGGCGAGCAGTACTTC. The chain is built from TRBV10-3 and TRBJ2-7; 8 nucleotides align to TRBD1. The germline V gene encodes CDR1 ENHRY and CDR2 SYGVKD. The CDR3 sequence is 12 residues long. V was clipped by 10 bases and J by 6 bases; unmatched bases: 8.

This clonotype was seen a few times. The gene calls are TRBV7-9 and TRBJ2-7; 7 bases match TRBD1. Trimming took 5 bases from V and 2 from J; bases not matched to a gene: 9. From germline, CDR1 is SEHNR and CDR2 FQNEAQ (reference sequence). The CDR3 is 15 residues long. The CDR3: CASSEWGQSTYEQYF. Written as DNA, the CDR3 is TGTGCCAGCAGCGAGTGGGGACAGTCAACCTACGAGCAGTACTTC.

This clonotype was observed many times. The chain recombines TRBV28 with TRBJ1-4; possibly TRBD1 for D (5 bases). The CDR3 contains 17 residues. V lost 6 bases to trimming and J lost 0 bases, with 17 bases between them. Germline assignment: CDR1 MDHEN and CDR2 SYDVKM. The CDR3 sequence: CASSRTTAMSTNEKLFF. Written as DNA, the CDR3 is TGTGCCAGCAGCCGGACGACAGCTATGTCAACTAATGAAAAACTGTTTTTT.

This clonotype was seen only a few times. This rearrangement joins TRBV7-2 to TRBJ2-3; possibly TRBD2 for D (5 bases). Trimming took off 0 bases at V and 8 bases at J, with 12 bases between the two ends. The CDR3 loop spans 14 amino acids. CDR1 SGHTA and CDR2 FQGNSA come from the germline V gene. In DNA form, the CDR3 reads TGTGCCAGCAGCTTAGCGGGCGCAGAGGGTACGCAGTATTTT. It specifies CASSLAGAEGTQYF. Looking up the rest from reference TRBV7-2 and TRBJ2-3 gives the full variable domain: GAGVSQSPSNKVTEKGKDVELRCDPISGHTALYWYRQSLGQGLEFLIYFQGNSAPDKSGLPSDRFSAERTGGSVSTLTIQRTQQEDSAVYLCASSLAGAEGTQYFGPGTRLTVL.

The chain has TRBV4-2 and TRBJ2-7, with D possibly being TRBD2 (5 bases). This CDR3 comprises 16 residues. The ends were cut back, 1 base at V and 0 bases at J, with 13 bases in the middle. Germline CDR1 is LGHNA and CDR2 is YNFKEQ. The CDR3 is CASSQVDSRDSYEQYF. As DNA, the CDR3 is TGTGCCAGCAGCCAAGTGGACTCGAGGGACTCCTACGAGCAGTACTTC.

This clonotype was counted between two and nine times. The chain uses TRBV28 and TRBJ1-5; D unclear. The germline V and J ends were trimmed by 6 bases and 1 base, with 13 bases remaining between them. CDR3 size: 15 residues. Germline lookup yields CDR1 MDHEN and CDR2 SYDVKM. The CDR3 bases are TGTGCCAGCAGAGACCCTGGAACGAGCAATCAGCCCCAGCATTTT. Its translation is CASRDPGTSNQPQHF.

This clonotype came up many times. The rearrangement links TRBV12-3 or TRBV12-4 to TRBJ2-1; 9 bases are shared with TRBD1. V shed 5 bases, J shed 9 bases, and the junction held 11 bases outside the gene matches. The CDR3 length is 15 residues. CDR3 bases: TGTGCCAGCAGTACCGGGACAGGGAGGGTCGGTGAGCAGTTCTTC. This encodes CASSTGTGRVGEQFF.